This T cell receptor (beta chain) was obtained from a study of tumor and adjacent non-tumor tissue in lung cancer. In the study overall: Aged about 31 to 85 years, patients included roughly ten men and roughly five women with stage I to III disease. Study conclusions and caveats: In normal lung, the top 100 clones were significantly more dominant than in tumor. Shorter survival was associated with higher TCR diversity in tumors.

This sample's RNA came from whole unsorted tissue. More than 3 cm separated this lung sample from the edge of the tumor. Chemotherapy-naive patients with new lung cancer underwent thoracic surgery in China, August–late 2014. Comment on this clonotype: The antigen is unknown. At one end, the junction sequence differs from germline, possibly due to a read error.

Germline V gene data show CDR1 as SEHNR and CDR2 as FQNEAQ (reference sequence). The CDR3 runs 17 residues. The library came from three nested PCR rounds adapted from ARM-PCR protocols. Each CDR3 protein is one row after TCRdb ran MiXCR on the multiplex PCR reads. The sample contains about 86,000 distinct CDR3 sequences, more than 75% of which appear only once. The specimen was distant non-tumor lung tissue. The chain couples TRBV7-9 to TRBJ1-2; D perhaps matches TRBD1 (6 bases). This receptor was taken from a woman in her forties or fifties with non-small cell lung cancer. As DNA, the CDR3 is TGTGCCGGCAGCTTATTCCCGGACAGCCCATCTCTCTATGGCTACACCTTC. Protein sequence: CAGSLFPDSPSLYGYTF. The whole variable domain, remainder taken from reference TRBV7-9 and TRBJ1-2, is DTGVSQNPRHKITKRGQNVTFRCDPISEHNRLYWYRQTLGQGPEFLTYFQNEAQLEKSRLLSDRFSAERPKGSFSTLEIQRTEQGDSAMYLCAGSLFPDSPSLYGYTFGSGTRLTVV.